The T cell receptor beta chain described here comes from a study of OX40 agonist ivuxolimab in advanced cancers. Germline V gives CDR1 SEHNR, CDR2 FQNEAQ (reference sequence). The CDR3 spans 15 residues. V was pared by 5 bases and J by 4 bases, with 14 bases between. The protocol was immunoSEQ multiplex PCR, while the TCRdb copy is restricted to in-frame clones and leaves out a portion. The sample has more than 50,000 clones, 85% seen once. J is TRBJ2-2 and V is TRBV7-9; D may correspond to TRBD1 or TRBD2 (5 bases each). This sample comprised CD4+ or CD8+ T cells sorted from blood, obtained in a trial of the OX40 agonist ivuxolimab. This receptor was taken from an adult with an advanced solid tumor such as melanoma, head and neck, liver or kidney cancer. The CDR3 loop is CASSPRAGSTGELFF. CDR3 sequence (DNA): TGTGCCAGCAGCCCAAGGGCAGGGAGCACCGGGGAGCTGTTTTTT. The variable domain in full, completed from reference TRBV7-9 and TRBJ2-2, reads DTGVSQNPRHKITKRGQNVTFRCDPISEHNRLYWYRQTLGQGPEFLTYFQNEAQLEKSRLLSDRFSAERPKGSFSTLEIQRTEQGDSAMYLCASSPRAGSTGELFFGEGSRLTVL.